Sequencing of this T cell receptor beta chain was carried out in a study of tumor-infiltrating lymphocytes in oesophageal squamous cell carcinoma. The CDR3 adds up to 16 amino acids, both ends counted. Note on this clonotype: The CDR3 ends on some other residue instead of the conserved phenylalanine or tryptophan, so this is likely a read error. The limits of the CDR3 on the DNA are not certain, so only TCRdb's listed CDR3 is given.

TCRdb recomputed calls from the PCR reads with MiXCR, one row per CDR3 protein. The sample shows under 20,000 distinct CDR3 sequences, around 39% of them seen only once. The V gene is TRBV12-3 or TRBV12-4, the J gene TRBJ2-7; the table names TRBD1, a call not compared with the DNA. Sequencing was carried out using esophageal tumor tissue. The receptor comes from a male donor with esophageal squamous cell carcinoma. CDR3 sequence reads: CASSLGGPRGEQYFGN.